This T cell receptor (beta chain) came from a study of control samples from healthy donors and cancer patients. The length of the CDR3 is 16 residues. Trimming shortened V by 5 bases and J by 3 bases, and 16 bases separated the two germline ends. Germline loops: CDR1 LNHDA, CDR2 SQIVND (reference sequence). Repertoires were generated with immunoSEQ multiplex PCR, while TCRdb's copy carries only in-frame clones and drops some. The sample comprises about 140,000 clones, approximately 91% of which are singletons, and roughly 8.7% rests with the top ten. Sequencing was performed on blood. The chain employs TRBV19 and TRBJ2-2, with D perhaps assigned TRBD1 or TRBD2 (5 bases each). This sequence was found in a woman aged 30 to 39 in good health. The CDR3 DNA follows: TGTGCCAGTAGTGAACCGGGACGGAGTTACACCGGGGAGCTGTTTTTT. Protein: CASSEPGRSYTGELFF.